This T cell receptor beta chain was sequenced in a study of T cells in Graves' hyperthyroidism and ophthalmopathy. Amplified TCR beta CDR3 regions derived from RNA transcripts. The HTBI set primed first-round TCR CDR3 RT-PCR. TCRdb fed the multiplex PCR reads into MiXCR, producing one record per CDR3 protein. This repertoire shows a few hundred thousand distinct CDR3 sequences, about a sixth found once; its top ten account for approximately 7%. Diagnoses rested on clinical symptoms, serum thyroxine and TRAb, thyroid ultrasound and orbital computed tomography. The CDR3 contains 15 residues. V lost 1 base and J 7 bases, leaving 11 bases between the germline ends. The germline CDR1 and CDR2 sequences are SGHVS and FQNEAQ.

The sequence was obtained from a woman younger than 45 with Graves' hyperthyroidism. The chain joins TRBV7-8 to TRBJ1-6; possible D gene TRBD1, 5 bases. The specimen was blood. This CDR3 is CASSLEGRVNSPLHF. As DNA, the CDR3 is TGTGCCAGCAGCTTAGAGGGCAGGGTGAATTCACCCCTCCACTTT. The variable domain in full, completed from reference TRBV7-8 and TRBJ1-6, reads GAGVSQSPRYKVAKRGQDVALRCDPISGHVSLFWYQQALGQGPEFLTYFQNEAQLDKSGLPSDRFFAERPEGSVSTLKIQRTQQEDSAVYLCASSLEGRVNSPLHFGNGTRLTVT.